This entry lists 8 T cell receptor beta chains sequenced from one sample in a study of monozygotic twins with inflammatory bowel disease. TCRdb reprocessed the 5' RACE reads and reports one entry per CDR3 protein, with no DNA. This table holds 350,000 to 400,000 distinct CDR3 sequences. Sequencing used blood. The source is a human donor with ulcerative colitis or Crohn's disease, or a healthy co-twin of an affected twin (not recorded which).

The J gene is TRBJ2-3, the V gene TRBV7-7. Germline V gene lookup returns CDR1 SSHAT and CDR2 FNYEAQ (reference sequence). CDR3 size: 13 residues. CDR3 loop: CASSSVFADTQYF.

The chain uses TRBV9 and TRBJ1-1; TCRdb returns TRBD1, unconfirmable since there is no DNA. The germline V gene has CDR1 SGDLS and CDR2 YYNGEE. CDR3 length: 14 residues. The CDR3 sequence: CASSVEGQGSGAFF.

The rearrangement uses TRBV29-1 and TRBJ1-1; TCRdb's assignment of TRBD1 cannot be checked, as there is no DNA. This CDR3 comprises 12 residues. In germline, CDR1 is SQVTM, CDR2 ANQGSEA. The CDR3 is CSGLTEAAEAFF. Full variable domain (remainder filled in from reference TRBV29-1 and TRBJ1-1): SAVISQKPSRDICQRGTSLTIQCQVDSQVTMMFWYRQQPGQSLTLIATANQGSEATYESGFVIDKFPISRPNLTFSTLTVSNMSPEDSSIYLCSGLTEAAEAFFGQGTRLTVV.

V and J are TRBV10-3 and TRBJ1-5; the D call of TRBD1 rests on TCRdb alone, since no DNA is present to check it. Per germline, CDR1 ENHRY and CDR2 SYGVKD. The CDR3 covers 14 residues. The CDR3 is CAISRGGENQPQHF.

The CDR3 protein is CATSDTGSGDTQYF. V gene TRBV24-1 combines with J gene TRBJ2-3; TCRdb's D call, TRBD1, is unchecked because there is no DNA. Germline V gene sequence: CDR1 KGHDR, CDR2 SFDVKD. There are 14 residues in the CDR3.

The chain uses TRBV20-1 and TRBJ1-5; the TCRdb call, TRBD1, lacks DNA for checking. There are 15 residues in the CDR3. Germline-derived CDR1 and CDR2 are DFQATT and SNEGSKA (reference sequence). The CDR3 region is CSARRDSSSNQPQHF.

The CDR3 region is CASSTPGTANEKLFF. This chain joins TRBV7-9 and TRBJ1-4; the D call of TRBD1 rests on TCRdb alone, since no DNA is present to check it. Germline lookup yields CDR1 SEHNR and CDR2 FQNEAQ (reference sequence). This CDR3 is 15 amino acids long.

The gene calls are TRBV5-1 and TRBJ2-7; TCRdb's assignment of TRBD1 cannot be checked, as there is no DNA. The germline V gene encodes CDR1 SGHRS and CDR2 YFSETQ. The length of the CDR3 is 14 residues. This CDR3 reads CASSSPEGADEQYF.